This T cell receptor (beta chain) was obtained from a study of T cells in localized non-small cell lung cancer. General observations from the study: Appearance in adjacent lung was seen for a median approximately 58 of the top 100 tumor clones.

Clones were sequenced by immunoSEQ multiplex PCR, and TCRdb holds only the in-frame ones, with some missing. The table shows around 17,000 clones, with roughly 89% occurring only once. A word on this clone: The antigen remains unidentified.

Specimen: peripheral blood mononuclear cells, collected before any cancer treatment. The clonotype comes from a woman between 35 and 75 years old with stage III lung adenocarcinoma.

The DNA for the CDR3 is TGTGCCAGCCGCCAACTTGCTGATGAGCAGTTCTTC. This codes for CASRQLADEQFF. J is TRBJ2-1 and V is TRBV7-2; D not certain. CDR3 length: 12 amino acids. The germline V gene encodes CDR1 SGHTA and CDR2 FQGNSA. V was trimmed by 8 bases and J by 8 bases, leaving 13 bases between them.